This T cell receptor beta chain was captured in a study of blood T cell repertoires in COVID-19. Germline V gene lookup returns CDR1 SEHNR and CDR2 FQNEAQ (reference sequence). The germline V and J ends were trimmed by 4 bases and 7 bases, with 25 bases remaining between them. CDR3 length: 17 amino acids. Authors' analysis steps: From reference gene primer amplification, estimates of nucleated cell counts were derived. Profiled with immunoSEQ multiplex PCR; TCRdb holds only in-frame clones, not every one. V and J calls plus clone size are reproduced from that table; the DNA served to infer D and trimming. In the table there are about 400,000 clones, around 92% of which are singletons. In its sample, this clone was seen once.

This chain connects TRBV7-9 to TRBJ2-5, with a tentative D call TRBD1 (6 bases). The specimen was peripheral blood. This TCR came from a man aged 35-49 years with acute or convalescent COVID-19. CDR3 nucleotides: TGTGCCAGCAGCTCCCAAGCCGGGACATTAAGGGATCTGACCCAGTACTTC. It translates to CASSSQAGTLRDLTQYF.